These 26 T cell receptor beta chains were sequenced from one sample in a study of OX40 agonist ivuxolimab in advanced cancers. The library was made by the immunoSEQ multiplex PCR assay. TCRdb holds this immuneACCESS table with in-frame rearrangements only. Some clones are missing; in checked studies, unresolved V genes explain under half, and the rest has no known cause. Here the sample has approximately 30,000 clones; approximately 81% occur a single time. Jointly, the top ten make up around a fifth of the sample. The input for sequencing was CD4+ or CD8+ T cells sorted from blood, taken in a trial of the OX40 agonist ivuxolimab. Every receptor here comes from an adult with an advanced solid tumor such as melanoma, head and neck, liver or kidney cancer.

The genes are TRBV6-5 and TRBJ1-6; possible D gene TRBD1, 6 bases. V lost 7 bases to trimming and J lost 9 bases, with 19 bases between them. Germline lookup yields CDR1 MNHEY and CDR2 SVGAGI. The CDR3 totals 15 residues. The CDR3 nucleotides are TGTGCCAGCACACCCGGGGGGGGACACTTTTCACCCCTCCACTTT. It translates to CASTPGGGHFSPLHF.

The chain carries TRBV27 and TRBJ2-1; 8 nucleotides align to TRBD2. This CDR3 comprises 14 residues. Germline V gene data show CDR1 as MNHEY and CDR2 as SMNVEV (reference sequence). Trimming took 7 bases from V and 8 from J; bases not matched to a gene: 10. As DNA, the CDR3 is TGTGCCAGCAACAGCGGGGGCCGTCGGGATGAGCAGTTCTTC. Amino acid sequence: CASNSGGRRDEQFF.

This chain joins TRBV27 and TRBJ1-1; D uncertain. Trimming took 7 bases from V and 2 from J, leaving 14 bases between them. CDR1 and CDR2 (germline): MNHEY, SMNVEV (reference sequence). This CDR3 region has 14 residues. CDR3 DNA sequence: TGTGCCAGCAACTCCGGGTTTCTAAACACTGAAGCTTTCTTT. It encodes CASNSGFLNTEAFF.

The chain carries TRBV19 and TRBJ2-7, with TRBD2 identical over 12 bases. CDR1 LNHDA and CDR2 SQIVND come from the germline V gene (reference sequence). Losses at the gene ends were 2 bases for V and 5 bases for J; bases not matched to a gene: 4. The CDR3 totals 15 residues. The CDR3 loop reads CASSISTSGSHEQYF. For the CDR3, the DNA is TGTGCCAGTAGTATATCGACTAGCGGGAGCCACGAGCAGTACTTC.

The chain joins TRBV7-6 to TRBJ2-3, with TRBD2 as a possible D gene (6 bases). CDR3 length: 17 amino acids. V dropped 0 bases and J dropped 0 bases, with 13 bases sitting between them. Looked up from germline, CDR1 is SGHVS and CDR2 is FNYEAQ. CDR3 residues: CASSLALGGASTDTQYF. The CDR3 DNA follows: TGTGCCAGCAGCTTAGCGTTAGGCGGGGCTAGCACAGATACGCAGTATTTT.

On this clone itself: At the DNA level, this CDR3 is encoded by other sequences in the same sample as well. The V gene is TRBV30, the J gene TRBJ1-1; no clear D. There are 11 residues in the CDR3. Germline values: CDR1 GTSNPN, CDR2 SVGIG (reference sequence). With 2 bases removed from V and 7 bases from J, the gap between germline ends came to 8 bases. The CDR3 DNA reads as TGTGCCTGGAGTCCGGGCCTTGAAGCTTTCTTT. It encodes CAWSPGLEAFF.

This sequence joins TRBV5-1 and TRBJ2-5; tentatively, D is TRBD1 or TRBD2 (5 bases each). The germline V gene has CDR1 SGHRS and CDR2 YFSETQ. The ends were cut back, 5 bases at V and 3 bases at J, with 29 bases in the middle. The CDR3 consists of 19 residues. The CDR3 loop is CASRRGDSREGMGKETQYF. CDR3 in DNA: TGCGCCAGCAGACGAGGAGACAGCAGAGAGGGCATGGGCAAAGAGACCCAGTACTTC.

This chain uses TRBV27 with TRBJ1-4; D is possibly TRBD1 (5 bases). The CDR3 runs to 16 residues. The germline gives CDR1 MNHEY, CDR2 SMNVEV (reference sequence). With 6 bases removed from V and 5 bases from J, the gap between germline ends came to 19 bases. CDR3 coding DNA: TGTGCCAGCAGCTATTTCCGGGGGACGGGCAATGAAAAACTGTTTTTT. Translated: CASSYFRGTGNEKLFF.

V is TRBV5-5 and J is TRBJ1-4, with TRBD1 matching over 12 bases. V dropped 5 bases and J dropped 3; count of bases not matched to a gene: 5. Germline CDR1 is SGHKS and CDR2 is YYEKEE (reference sequence). The CDR3 spans 16 residues. In nucleotides, the CDR3 is TGTGCCAGCAGGGGGACAGGGGGCAAATCTAATGAAAAACTGTTTTTT. It is translated as CASRGTGGKSNEKLFF.

This clone was seen only a few times. In nucleotides, the CDR3 is TGTGCCAGCAGCAAAAGGTATCAGGACAGGGCCAACGAGCAGTACTTC. Its translation: CASSKRYQDRANEQYF. The chain combines TRBV21-1 with TRBJ2-7; the D call TRBD1 from the table was never checked on the DNA. TRBV21-1 counts as a pseudogene. The CDR3 length is 16 residues.

V gene TRBV28 combines with J gene TRBJ2-7, with 11 bases aligning to TRBD2. The CDR3 consists of 16 residues. Germline trimming cut 5 bases from V and 6 bases from J; bases unmatched to any gene: 12. The germline gives CDR1 MDHEN, CDR2 SYDVKM. The CDR3 DNA sequence: TGTGCCAGCAGTCAGGGACTAGCGGAAGCCGGGGGCGAGCAGTACTTC. Protein product: CASSQGLAEAGGEQYF.

The chain carries TRBV27 and TRBJ2-2; 7 nucleotides align to TRBD2. Per germline, CDR1 MNHEY and CDR2 SMNVEV (reference sequence). After removal of 4 bases from V and 8 bases from J, the junction contained 4 bases not matched to a gene. CDR3 length equals 13 residues. Here the CDR3 reads CASSWSGKGELFF. As DNA, the CDR3 is TGTGCCAGCAGTTGGAGCGGGAAGGGGGAGCTGTTTTTT.

Points on this clone: The junction differs from germline at one of its ends, possibly a read error. The chain recombines TRBV13 with TRBJ1-2; D perhaps matches TRBD1 (6 bases). Per germline, CDR1 PRHDT and CDR2 FYEKMQ (reference sequence). The CDR3 is 13 residues long. The CDR3 spells CASSLGGVAGYTF. The CDR3 DNA is TGTGCCAGCAGCCTAGGGGGTGTGGCTGGCTACACCTTC. The whole variable domain, remainder taken from reference TRBV13 and TRBJ1-2, is AAGVIQSPRHLIKEKRETATLKCYPIPRHDTVYWYQQGPGQDPQFLISFYEKMQSDKGSIPDRFSAQQFSDYHSELNMSSLELGDSALYFCASSLGGVAGYTFGSGTRLTVV.

V gene TRBV27 combines with J gene TRBJ1-2; D gene unclear. V was cut by 0 bases and J by 7 bases, with 15 bases left in between. Germline lookup yields CDR1 MNHEY and CDR2 SMNVEV (reference sequence). The CDR3 covers 15 residues. CDR3 protein: CASSLSKPGLCGYTF. CDR3 DNA sequence: TGTGCCAGCAGTTTATCGAAGCCAGGCCTTTGTGGCTACACCTTC.

The chain recombines TRBV4-2 with TRBJ2-1; no firm D call. This CDR3 has 16 residues. The V end was cut by 1 base, the J end by 10 bases, with 20 bases between. Germline V gene data show CDR1 as LGHNA and CDR2 as YNFKEQ. CDR3 protein: CASSQGTTPGFGEQFF. The CDR3 nucleotides are TGTGCCAGCAGCCAAGGCACGACCCCCGGTTTTGGGGAGCAGTTCTTC.

The rearrangement uses TRBV4-3 and TRBJ2-7; D possibly matches TRBD1 or TRBD2 (5 bases each). Trimming removed 3 bases from V and 0 bases from J, with 12 bases in between. CDR1 and CDR2 from the germline V gene are LGHNA and YSLEER. CDR3 size: 15 residues. The CDR3 here is CASSQATGGSYEQYF. CDR3 nucleotides: TGCGCCAGCAGCCAGGCGACTGGGGGCTCCTACGAGCAGTACTTC.

The V call is TRBV2, the J call TRBJ1-2, with D possibly being TRBD1 (5 bases). Trimming stripped 4 bases from V and 13 bases from J, with 16 bases between. CDR3 size: 12 residues. CDR1 SNHLY and CDR2 FYNNEI come from the germline V gene. Written as DNA, the CDR3 is TGTGCCAGCAGTGGGGCGGATCCGGGGCTCACCTTC. This sequence encodes CASSGADPGLTF.

The chain combines TRBV6-1 with TRBJ2-7; D possibly corresponds to TRBD1 (5 bases). The germline CDR1 and CDR2 sequences are MNHNS and SASEGT. This CDR3 region has 15 residues. Deletions cut 4 bases from V and 0 bases from J, with 13 bases between. CDR3 sequence (DNA): TGTGCCAGCAGTGTAAGGGGTTCTAGCTCCTACGAGCAGTACTTC. Translation gives CASSVRGSSSYEQYF.

This rearrangement joins TRBV7-2 to TRBJ2-1; the match to TRBD2 covers 9 bases. V lost 6 bases and J lost 9; bases outside the gene matches: 15. Germline CDR1 and CDR2: SGHTA and FQGNSA. The CDR3 has 16 amino acids. The CDR3 loop is CASSSRPGLASGEQFF. CDR3 nucleotides: TGTGCCAGCAGTTCCCGACCGGGACTAGCATCGGGTGAGCAGTTCTTC.

The rearrangement links TRBV28 to TRBJ2-7; unclear D gene. V was pared by 2 bases and J by 8 bases, with 7 bases between. The CDR3 is 11 residues long. CDR1 MDHEN and CDR2 SYDVKM come from the germline V gene. The CDR3 nucleotides are TGTGCCAGCAGTTTAGGGGTGAAGCAGTACTTC. As protein: CASSLGVKQYF.

The chain links TRBV7-6 to TRBJ2-7; D perhaps matches TRBD2 (6 bases). CDR3 length: 15 amino acids. V shed 5 bases and J shed 0 bases, with 14 bases lying between them. Germline CDR1 and CDR2: SGHVS and FNYEAQ. CDR3 protein: CASSPMREDSYEQYF. DNA for the CDR3: TGTGCCAGCAGCCCCATGAGGGAGGACTCCTACGAGCAGTACTTC.

This sequence joins TRBV4-1 and TRBJ1-5; no clear D gene. V lost 3 bases and J 7 bases, leaving 10 bases between the germline ends. Looked up from germline, CDR1 is MGHRA and CDR2 is YSYEKL. The CDR3 loop spans 13 amino acids. The DNA of the CDR3 is TGCGCCAGCAGCCATCAGGAGAGCCAGCCCCAGCATTTT. Protein: CASSHQESQPQHF.

The V call is TRBV27, the J call TRBJ1-1; D gene unclear. CDR3 length: 11 amino acids. Trimming took 5 bases from V and 5 from J, leaving 6 bases between them. Germline CDR1 MNHEY, CDR2 SMNVEV (reference sequence). The chain's CDR3 is CASSRGTEAFF. Written as DNA, the CDR3 is TGTGCCAGCAGTCGGGGTACTGAAGCTTTCTTT.

By share of the sample, this clone is medium-sized. This sequence joins TRBV13 and TRBJ2-3; TRBD2 agrees at 8 bases. CDR3 length: 16 residues. Germline lookup yields CDR1 PRHDT and CDR2 FYEKMQ (reference sequence). V shed 1 base and J 1 base; nucleotides not matched to a gene: 4. The CDR3 reads CASSLAGGEGTDTQYF. The CDR3 DNA reads as TGTGCCAGCAGCTTAGCGGGAGGGGAGGGCACAGATACGCAGTATTTT.

The J gene is TRBJ1-6, the V gene TRBV2; 10 nucleotides align to TRBD1. Trimming removed 5 bases from V and 8 bases from J; junction bases left unmatched: 9. Germline lookup yields CDR1 SNHLY and CDR2 FYNNEI. This CDR3 spans 16 amino acids. The CDR3 loop reads CASSKRTGGKDSPLHF. Written as DNA, the CDR3 is TGTGCCAGCAGTAAGAGGACAGGGGGAAAGGATTCACCCCTCCACTTT.

Turning to this clone: Other DNA sequences within the sample encode an identical CDR3. This chain joins TRBV5-1 and TRBJ1-1; D not certain. The length of the CDR3 is 14 residues. V was cut by 0 bases and J by 3 bases, with 9 bases left in between. CDR1 is SGHRS and CDR2 is YFSETQ in the germline V gene. The CDR3: CASSLAGGDTEAFF. DNA for the CDR3: TGCGCCAGCAGCTTGGCCGGTGGGGACACTGAAGCTTTCTTT. The variable domain in full, completed from reference TRBV5-1 and TRBJ1-1, reads KAGVTQTPRYLIKTRGQQVTLSCSPISGHRSVSWYQQTPGQGLQFLFEYFSETQRNKGNFPGRFSGRQFSNSRSEMNVSTLELGDSALYLCASSLAGGDTEAFFGQGTRLTVV.